This T cell receptor beta chain stems from a study of blood T cell repertoires in COVID-19. The overall study: From T cells, B-cell-depleted T cells, or PBMCs came the material, which was cDNA or gDNA.

As handled by the study authors: Amplification of reference gene primers was used by the study to estimate nucleated cell counts. This table comes from immunoSEQ multiplex PCR, and its TCRdb copy is limited to in-frame clones, with some not included. V and J calls plus clone size are reproduced from that table; the DNA served to infer D and trimming. Seen here are under 300,000 clones, approximately 85% observed once, and the top ten hold under 2.5%. Germline CDR1 SQVTM, CDR2 ANQGSEA. Deletions cut 5 bases from V and 2 bases from J, with 13 bases between. This CDR3 has 13 amino acids. This clone was counted once.

Sequencing was performed on PBMCs or T cells enriched from blood (not recorded which). This sequence was found in a woman in her fifties or sixties who had recovered from COVID-19. The chain is built from TRBV29-1 and TRBJ2-7, with a weak D call TRBD1 (6 bases). The CDR3 DNA is TGCAGCGTTTTTGGGGACACAGCCTACGAGCAGTACTTC. Protein sequence: CSVFGDTAYEQYF.